Following are 19 T cell receptor beta chains from one sample sequenced in a study of blood T cell repertoires in COVID-19. Generated by immunoSEQ multiplex PCR, the TCRdb table keeps only in-frame clones and is missing some. The table shows some 37,000 clones, with approximately 87% occurring only once. The sample taken for sequencing was peripheral blood. The receptors here all came from a man in his 70s with acute or convalescent COVID-19.

This clone came up once. The chain uses TRBV4-1 and TRBJ1-6, with 7 bases fitting TRBD1. The length of the CDR3 is 19 residues. The germline V gene encodes CDR1 MGHRA and CDR2 YSYEKL. The V segment lost 0 bases and the J segment 7 bases; nucleotides outside the gene matches: 15. CDR3 sequence (DNA): TGCGCCAGCAGCCAAGATTCGGCGGGGACAGAAATATTAAATTCACCCCTCCACTTT. Its translation is CASSQDSAGTEILNSPLHF.

This chain links TRBV5-1 with TRBJ1-6; unclear D gene. The germline CDR1 and CDR2 sequences are SGHRS and YFSETQ. V lost 0 bases and J lost 9, with 19 bases in between. There are 17 residues in the CDR3. CDR3 bases: TGCGCCAGCAGCTTGGTGGACTCCCCTCAAGGTTCTTCACCCCTCCACTTT. It yields the protein CASSLVDSPQGSSPLHF.

The chain recombines TRBV5-4 with TRBJ1-5; 7 bases are shared with TRBD1. Looked up from germline, CDR1 is SGHNT and CDR2 is YYREEE (reference sequence). The CDR3 spans 14 residues. V was clipped by 4 bases and J by 0 bases; unmatched bases: 1. CDR3 residues: CASSRQGSNQPQHF. CDR3 nucleotide sequence: TGTGCCAGCAGCCGACAGGGTAGCAATCAGCCCCAGCATTTT.

The genes are TRBV29-1 and TRBJ1-2; 7 positions agree with TRBD1. This CDR3 has 12 amino acids. CDR1 and CDR2 (germline): SQVTM, ANQGSEA. V lost 4 bases and J lost 10; bases outside the gene matches: 9. CDR3 nucleotides: TGCAGCGTTGGGCAGGGGACAGAGTTCTACACCTTC. Its protein product is CSVGQGTEFYTF.

In its sample, this clone was seen a few times. Here the CDR3 DNA reads TGTGCCAGCAGTTTAGCGGCGGGATGGAACACCGGGGAGCTGTTTTTT. Its translation is CASSLAAGWNTGELFF. V gene TRBV27 combines with J gene TRBJ2-2; D is perhaps TRBD2 (6 bases). V was cut by 2 bases and J by 1 base, with 11 bases left in between. The length of the CDR3 is 16 residues. Per germline, CDR1 MNHEY and CDR2 SMNVEV (reference sequence).

The V gene is TRBV18, the J gene TRBJ1-2; D might be TRBD1 (6 bases). V was cut by 6 bases and J by 0 bases, with 14 bases left in between. This CDR3 has 15 amino acids. Germline CDR1 KGHSH, CDR2 LQKENI. The CDR3 protein is CASSLRTDPNYGYTF. The CDR3 DNA sequence: TGTGCCAGCTCGCTAAGGACAGATCCTAACTATGGCTACACCTTC.

V and J are TRBV5-5 and TRBJ2-3; tentative D call: TRBD1 (6 bases). The CDR3 length is 14 residues. V lost 8 bases and J lost 1, with 14 bases in between. Germline CDR1 reads SGHKS; CDR2 reads YYEKEE (reference sequence). CDR3 amino acids: CASSPGHRTDTQYF. The CDR3 nucleotides read TGTGCCAGTTCCCCGGGACATCGCACAGATACGCAGTATTTT. The full variable domain, in which reference TRBV5-5 and TRBJ2-3 provide the parts outside the CDR3, is DAGVTQSPTHLIKTRGQQVTLRCSPISGHKSVSWYQQVLGQGPQFIFQYYEKEERGRGNFPDRFSARQFPNYSSELNVNALLLGDSALYLCASSPGHRTDTQYFGPGTRLTVL.

J is TRBJ2-5 and V is TRBV25-1; TRBD2 aligns across 7 bases. Germline CDR1 MGHDK, CDR2 SYGVNS. CDR3 length: 14 residues. Trimming took 2 bases from V and 6 from J; bases not matched to a gene: 6. DNA of the CDR3: TGTGCCAGCAGTGAAACCGGGAGGTTAAAGACCCAGTACTTC. It is translated as CASSETGRLKTQYF. The full variable domain, its missing parts supplied by reference TRBV25-1 and TRBJ2-5, is EADIYQTPRYLVIGTGKKITLECSQTMGHDKMYWYQQDPGMELHLIHYSYGVNSTEKGDLSSESTVSRIRTEHFPLTLESARPSHTSQYLCASSETGRLKTQYFGPGTRLLVL.

A few counts support this clone. The chain joins TRBV5-1 to TRBJ2-2; D possibly corresponds to TRBD1 (6 bases). V lost 5 bases and J lost 7, with 12 bases in between. This CDR3 region has 13 residues. Germline-derived CDR1 and CDR2 are SGHRS and YFSETQ. The CDR3 DNA follows: TGCGCCAGCAGATCTGAAGGGGGCGGGGAGCTGTTTTTT. Its protein is CASRSEGGGELFF.

V gene TRBV7-3 combines with J gene TRBJ2-1; TRBD1 matches 8 bases. Germline CDR1 reads SGHTA; CDR2 reads FQGTGA. V was pared by 0 bases and J by 7 bases, with 11 bases of the junction left unmatched. The length of the CDR3 is 17 residues. The CDR3 here is CASSLTVQGESYNEQFF. DNA for the CDR3: TGTGCCAGCAGCTTAACAGTACAGGGGGAATCTTATAATGAGCAGTTCTTC.

The V and J genes are TRBV25-1 and TRBJ1-2; D remains ambiguous. Germline lookup yields CDR1 MGHDK and CDR2 SYGVNS. The CDR3 loop spans 13 amino acids. V lost 9 bases, J lost 2 bases, and 13 bases lay in between. CDR3 loop: CASSPSGNYGYTF. The CDR3 DNA sequence: TGTGCCAGTTCCCCCTCCGGGAACTATGGCTACACCTTC.

The chain recombines TRBV28 with TRBJ1-5; 9 bases map to TRBD1. Trimming removed 6 bases from V and 2 bases from J; junction bases left unmatched: 11. The germline CDR1 and CDR2 sequences are MDHEN and SYDVKM. The CDR3 runs to 17 residues. The CDR3 sequence: CASSLSTGGMGNQPQHF. In nucleotides, the CDR3 is TGTGCCAGCAGCCTATCAACAGGGGGCATGGGCAATCAGCCCCAGCATTTT.

The chain has TRBV6-2 or TRBV6-3 and TRBJ2-3; D is ambiguous. Trimming pared 2 bases from V and 8 bases from J, leaving 11 bases between. CDR3 length: 13 residues. In germline, CDR1 is MNHEY, CDR2 SVGEGT. CDR3 nucleotide sequence: TGTGCCAGCAGTTACCCCCCTCCCGGTACGCAGTATTTT. Amino acid sequence: CASSYPPPGTQYF.

The J gene is TRBJ1-6, the V gene TRBV2; tentatively, D is TRBD1 (6 bases). The CDR3 length is 12 residues. Trimming removed 7 bases from V and 6 bases from J, with 7 bases in between. Germline loops: CDR1 SNHLY, CDR2 FYNNEI. The CDR3 is CASTRGNSPLHF. CDR3 DNA: TGTGCCAGCACCAGGGGTAATTCACCCCTCCACTTT. Full variable domain (outside the CDR3, taken from reference TRBV2 and TRBJ1-6): EPEVTQTPSHQVTQMGQEVILRCVPISNHLYFYWYRQILGQKVEFLVSFYNNEISEKSEIFDDQFSVERPDGSNFTLKIRSTKLEDSAMYFCASTRGNSPLHFGNGTRLTVT.

V and J are TRBV2 and TRBJ2-5; D not resolved. Germline-derived CDR1 and CDR2 are SNHLY and FYNNEI. This CDR3 contains 10 residues. Trimming stripped 8 bases from V and 5 bases from J, with 6 bases between. The CDR3 coding sequence is TGTGCCAGCGCGTGGGAGACCCAGTACTTC. It is translated as CASAWETQYF.

The chain recombines TRBV28 with TRBJ2-7; D gene uncertain. The germline V gene encodes CDR1 MDHEN and CDR2 SYDVKM. The ends were cut back, 2 bases at V and 2 bases at J, with 7 bases in the middle. This CDR3 has 13 amino acids. CDR3 in DNA: TGTGCCAGCAGTTTACAGAGGCCCTACGAGCAGTACTTC. Protein: CASSLQRPYEQYF.

The DNA for the CDR3 is TGTGCCAGTAAGAGGGAAACGGTTAGCAATCAGCCCCAGCATTTT. Translated: CASKRETVSNQPQHF. The V call is TRBV19, the J call TRBJ1-5; D gene ambiguous. The CDR3 consists of 15 residues. The V and J ends lost 7 bases and 0 bases respectively, with 13 bases between them. Germline V gene sequence: CDR1 LNHDA, CDR2 SQIVND (reference sequence).

CDR3 region: CASSLFPGVGTGELFF. CDR3 sequence (DNA): TGTGCCAGCAGTCTTTTTCCCGGGGTGGGCACCGGGGAGCTGTTTTTT. The chain links TRBV28 to TRBJ2-2, with a weak D call TRBD2 (5 bases). The CDR3 runs 16 residues. Germline CDR1 MDHEN, CDR2 SYDVKM. The V gene lost 5 bases and the J gene lost 4 bases, with 17 bases spanning the gap.

This chain joins TRBV18 and TRBJ1-1, with no clear D. Germline-derived CDR1 and CDR2 are KGHSH and LQKENI. There are 13 residues in the CDR3. V lost 4 bases and J 1 base, leaving 7 bases between the germline ends. The CDR3 sequence is CASSRQANTEAFF. Written as DNA, the CDR3 is TGTGCCAGCTCACGGCAGGCGAACACTGAAGCTTTCTTT.